This is a list of T cell receptor beta chains from one sample in a study of blood T cells in healthy people across ages. Each CDR3 protein gets one entry after TCRdb re-called the 5' RACE reads with MiXCR. The sample has some 1,000,000 distinct CDR3 sequences; under 30% are singletons. The same sample was also used in a study of T cells of mothers and their children.

The sample consisted of blood. These receptors originate from a girl aged 2 to 10 in good health. The CDR3 runs from the conserved cysteine through the conserved F or W. D genes are given only for firm matches. Rows may omit the clone size; those that give it use once, few, many or a size class.

>-|TRBJ2-7|-|TRBV10-3
CAISGSEEQYF
TGTGCCATCAGCGGATCTGAAGAGCAGTACTTC
>-|TRBJ2-5|few|TRBV7-2
CASSLNGGGGETQYF
TGTGCCAGCAGCTTAAATGGAGGGGGCGGAGAGACCCAGTACTTC
>-|TRBJ1-2|-|TRBV6-2/TRBV6-3
CASSLSPGGYTF
TGTGCCAGCAGTTTATCCCCCGGCGGCTACACCTTC
>-|TRBJ1-2|few|TRBV20-1
CSANTVRDLFFYGYTF
TGCAGTGCGAACACCGTGCGGGACTTATTTTTCTATGGCTACACCTTC
>-|TRBJ2-1|-|TRBV7-9
CASTDGTETFYNEQFF
TGTGCCAGCACCGACGGTACAGAAACGTTCTACAATGAGCAGTTCTTC
>-|TRBJ1-5|few|TRBV12-5
CASGLPWPQHF
TGTGCTAGTGGTTTGCCCTGGCCCCAGCATTTT
>-|TRBJ2-1|-|TRBV7-2
CASSYALGSYNEQFF
TGTGCCAGCAGCTACGCGTTGGGCTCCTACAATGAGCAGTTCTTC
>-|TRBJ2-7|-|TRBV6-6
CAGKDDSSYEQYF
TGTGCCGGGAAGGACGATAGCTCCTACGAGCAGTACTTC
>-|TRBJ2-7|-|TRBV6-1
CASSGFGTEAYEQYF
TGTGCCAGCAGTGGATTTGGGACTGAAGCCTACGAGCAGTACTTC
>-|TRBJ2-7|few|TRBV7-9
CASSSPFVGLGEQYF
TGTGCCAGCAGCTCCCCCTTTGTGGGGCTAGGCGAGCAGTACTTC
>-|TRBJ2-7|few|TRBV9
CASSVTGQWREQYF
TGTGCCAGCAGCGTAACGGGACAATGGAGGGAGCAGTACTTC
>-|TRBJ2-1|few|TRBV10-3
CAINDPGLSGYDEQFF
TGTGCCATCAATGACCCGGGCTTATCGGGCTACGATGAGCAGTTCTTC
>-|TRBJ2-3|-|TRBV5-1
CASSLFVLLQTTDTQYF
TGCGCCAGCAGCTTGTTTGTTCTTTTACAGACCACAGATACGCAGTATTTT
>-|TRBJ2-1|-|TRBV11-3
CASSLDSTTNEQFF
TGTGCCAGCAGCTTAGACAGCACTACAAATGAGCAGTTCTTC
>TRBD2|TRBJ2-1|few|TRBV5-1
CASSLGSGLVNNEQFF
TGCGCCAGCAGCTTGGGATCGGGACTAGTGAACAATGAGCAGTTCTTC
>-|TRBJ2-5|few|TRBV9
CASSVDDQETQYF
TGTGCCAGCAGCGTAGACGACCAAGAGACCCAGTACTTC
>-|TRBJ2-5|few|TRBV2
CASSESSAETQYF
TGTGCCAGCAGTGAAAGTAGTGCGGAGACCCAGTACTTC
>-|TRBJ2-7|few|TRBV7-2
CASSLGLFGEQYF
TGTGCCAGCAGCCTAGGACTCTTCGGGGAGCAGTACTTC
>TRBD1|TRBJ1-4|-|TRBV7-9
CASSPSPGGEKLFF
TGTGCCAGCAGCCCAAGTCCAGGGGGTGAAAAACTGTTTTTT
>TRBD1|TRBJ1-2|few|TRBV2
CASSRTGEKSYGYTF
TGTGCCAGCAGTCGAACAGGGGAAAAAAGCTATGGCTACACCTTC
>-|TRBJ2-2|-|TRBV7-9
CASSSPETENTGELFF
TGTGCCAGCAGCTCCCCCGAGACGGAGAACACCGGGGAGCTGTTTTTT
>-|TRBJ2-2|-|TRBV15
CATSRDLLTRELFF
TGTGCCACCAGCAGAGATTTACTTACCCGGGAGCTGTTTTTT
>TRBD1|TRBJ2-3|-|TRBV5-1
CASSLEGTGPPDTQYF
TGCGCCAGCAGCTTGGAAGGGACAGGGCCCCCAGATACGCAGTATTTT
>-|TRBJ2-7|-|TRBV20-1
CSARDWRGAQYF
TGCAGTGCTAGAGATTGGCGAGGGGCCCAGTACTTC
>TRBD1|TRBJ2-7|-|TRBV12-3/TRBV12-4
CASSQTGLLHEQYF
TGTGCCAGCAGTCAGACAGGGTTGTTGCACGAGCAGTACTTC
>-|TRBJ2-5|-|TRBV7-7
CASSLLHRGETQYF
TGTGCTAGCAGCTTGCTTCATCGGGGAGAGACCCAGTACTTC
>-|TRBJ2-4|-|TRBV4-3
CASSHDRLGKNIQYF
TGCGCCAGCAGCCATGACAGACTTGGCAAAAACATTCAGTACTTC
>TRBD1|TRBJ2-1|-|TRBV7-2
CASSIQQGSEQFF
TGTGCCAGCAGCATCCAACAGGGGAGTGAGCAGTTCTTC
>-|TRBJ2-1|-|TRBV5-1
CASSSRDPRGDVNEQFF
TGCGCCAGCAGCTCCCGGGACCCGAGGGGAGACGTCAATGAGCAGTTCTTC
>-|TRBJ2-1|-|TRBV7-6
CASSSPPGGVSYNEQFF
TGTGCCAGCAGTTCACCCCCAGGGGGGGTCTCCTACAATGAGCAGTTCTTC
>TRBD1|TRBJ1-1|-|TRBV6-6
CASSYPPGQGVSFF
TGTGCCAGCAGTTACCCACCAGGACAGGGGGTCTCTTTCTTT
>-|TRBJ2-5|-|TRBV5-1
CASSLEAGAQETQYF
TGCGCCAGCAGCTTGGAGGCAGGGGCCCAAGAGACCCAGTACTTC
>TRBD2|TRBJ2-7|-|TRBV11-2
CASSLWLSGGRRSLPEQYF
TGTGCCAGCAGCTTGTGGTTATCGGGGGGGCGCAGGTCGCTGCCCGAGCAGTACTTC
>-|TRBJ2-1|-|TRBV20-1
CSADRTNEQFF
TGCAGTGCTGACCGTACAAATGAGCAGTTCTTC
>TRBD2|TRBJ2-7|few|TRBV29-1
CSARLAEGEYEQYF
TGCAGCGCCCGACTAGCGGAGGGCGAGTACGAGCAGTACTTC
>TRBD1|TRBJ1-4|few|TRBV29-1
CSVARGSGTDKLFF
TGCAGCGTTGCGAGGGGTAGTGGGACAGACAAACTGTTTTTT
>-|TRBJ2-5|few|TRBV6-5
CASSTGLPVETQYF
TGTGCCAGCAGCACCGGACTGCCGGTCGAGACCCAGTACTTC
>-|TRBJ2-3|-|TRBV25-1
CASSAPRSSTDTQYF
TGTGCCAGCAGTGCTCCTCGCTCCAGCACAGATACGCAGTATTTT
>-|TRBJ1-1|-|TRBV6-2/TRBV6-3
CASSYGGGSTEAFF
TGTGCCAGCAGTTACGGAGGGGGGTCCACTGAAGCTTTCTTT
>-|TRBJ2-5|-|TRBV7-9
CASSLGPIPNF
TGTGCCAGCAGCTTAGGGCCGATACCGAACTTC
>TRBD2|TRBJ2-7|-|TRBV2
CASRRTSGPLPEQYF
TGTGCCAGCAGGCGGACTAGCGGCCCCCTCCCCGAGCAGTACTTC
>-|TRBJ1-2|few|TRBV25-1
CASNEGGMDGYTF
TGTGCCAGTAACGAAGGGGGGATGGATGGCTACACCTTC
>-|TRBJ2-1|few|TRBV11-3
CASSLKSYNEQFF
TGTGCCAGCAGCTTAAAGAGTTACAATGAGCAGTTCTTC
>TRBD1|TRBJ2-2|-|TRBV7-8
CASSTTGGLVVGGELFF
TGTGCCAGCAGCACGACAGGGGGCTTAGTGGTAGGCGGGGAGCTGTTTTTT
>TRBD1|TRBJ1-1|few|TRBV6-1
CASSDPGQGNNTEAFF
TGTGCCAGCAGTGATCCGGGACAGGGGAACAACACTGAAGCTTTCTTT
>-|TRBJ1-1|-|TRBV12-3/TRBV12-4
CASSLAEKAFF
TGTGCCAGCAGTTTAGCGGAGAAAGCTTTCTTT
>TRBD1|TRBJ1-2|-|TRBV2
CASSDGAGGRYGYTF
TGTGCCAGCAGTGATGGGGCAGGGGGCCGCTACGGCTACACCTTC
>-|TRBJ1-4|few|TRBV20-1
CSARKGTITNEKLFF
TGCAGTGCTAGAAAGGGGACTATCACTAATGAAAAACTGTTTTTT
>-|TRBJ2-2|few|TRBV11-2
CASSPPGALVELFF
TGTGCCAGCAGCCCACCGGGGGCCCTAGTGGAGCTGTTTTTT
>-|TRBJ1-2|-|TRBV29-1
CSVTRQGYGYTF
TGCAGCGTCACTCGCCAGGGGTATGGCTACACCTTC
>-|TRBJ2-3|-|TRBV7-8
CASSLGLRRADTQYF
TGTGCCAGCAGCTTAGGGTTGCGGAGGGCAGATACGCAGTATTTT
>-|TRBJ2-7|few|TRBV11-2
CASSSTQGVIPYEQYF
TGTGCCAGCAGCTCAACTCAGGGAGTTATCCCCTACGAGCAGTACTTC
>-|TRBJ2-5|-|TRBV11-2
CASSRGELAGETQYF
TGTGCCAGCAGCAGAGGGGAACTAGCAGGAGAGACCCAGTACTTC
>-|TRBJ2-1|-|TRBV11-1
CASSLRVITGFSYNEQFF
TGTGCCAGCAGCTTACGTGTTATTACGGGGTTCTCCTACAATGAGCAGTTCTTC
>-|TRBJ2-1|-|TRBV29-1
CSVVLEASDEQFF
TGCAGCGTTGTTCTGGAGGCGTCGGATGAGCAGTTCTTC
>-|TRBJ2-2|few|TRBV7-9
CASSRFGGGGAGELFF
TGTGCCAGCAGCCGTTTTGGAGGGGGGGGCGCCGGGGAGCTGTTTTTT